Here is one TCR beta chain with its context. What it binds is unknown. These data are taken from a study of T-cell memory formation after mild COVID-19. Study overall: Across donors, TCR clusters were largely donor specific. Overall study findings and caveats: CD4+ contracting clones lay mainly in CM and EM, CD8+ ones in EMRA. In second-wave clones peaking day 37, SARS-CoV-2 specificity remained unconfirmed.

Each CDR3 protein gets one entry after TCRdb re-called the 5' RACE reads with MiXCR. The sample has approximately 260,000 distinct CDR3 sequences; approximately 15% are singletons. Trimming stripped 4 bases from V and 7 bases from J, with 12 bases between. Germline CDR1 is DFQATT and CDR2 is SNEGSKA (reference sequence). The CDR3 consists of 12 residues. The clonotype originates from a man aged 18-30 years who had mild COVID-19 (a few samples of this study predate the infection). Cell type and time point are not known. The sequenced material came from PBMCs or a T cell subset sorted from them (not recorded which). The chain links TRBV20-1 to TRBJ2-3; D tentatively reads TRBD1 or TRBD2 (5 bases each). The CDR3 nucleotides are TGCAGTGCTACCGGGACCCGCCATACGCAGTATTTT. Its protein is CSATGTRHTQYF.